Sequencing of this T cell receptor beta chain was carried out in a study of blood T cell repertoires in COVID-19. Original data processing: Amplification with reference gene primers provided the estimates of nucleated cell counts. Produced via immunoSEQ multiplex PCR; TCRdb's table is partial and in-frame only. The DNA gave D and trimming, while V, J and clone size come from that table. The sample lists about 29,000 clones, approximately 92% occurring once. Sequencing input: peripheral blood. The sequence derives from a man older than 75 with acute or convalescent COVID-19.

The DNA for the CDR3 is TGTGCCAGCAGCCCCCGAGGGGGCCTTCGGGCAGATACGCAGTATTTT. This encodes CASSPRGGLRADTQYF. V gene TRBV11-3 combines with J gene TRBJ2-3; 7 bases match TRBD1. The trim removed 5 bases at V and 4 bases at J, leaving 12 bases unmatched. This CDR3 contains 16 residues. Germline assignment: CDR1 SGHNT and CDR2 YENEEA. The full variable domain, with the rest looked up from reference TRBV11-3 and TRBJ2-3, is EAGVVQSPRYKIIEKKQPVAFWCNPISGHNTLYWYLQNLGQGPELLIRYENEEAVDDSQLPKDRFSAERLKGVDSTLKIQPAELGDSAVYLCASSPRGGLRADTQYFGPGTRLTVL.